This T cell receptor (beta chain) was captured by sequencing in a study of human T cells and chemical hapten exposure. Study-wide results and limits: Unchanged with DPC sensitization were TCRs above 1 in 1000 frequency.

Germline-derived CDR1 and CDR2 are SQVTM and ANQGSEA. V was pared by 6 bases and J by 8 bases, with 8 bases of the junction left unmatched. The CDR3 has 14 amino acids. It was unfractionated whole blood from which total RNA was extracted. Per the original methods: There were a median of around 96,000 TCRs per sample, with a range from about 20,000 to 700,000. TCRdb reprocessed the 5' RACE reads with MiXCR, giving one entry per CDR3 protein. TCRdb, rather than the study authors, made the V and J calls. The sample contains fewer than 150,000 distinct CDR3 sequences, more than 15% of which appear only once. This clonotype was detected a few times. As yet, its antigen is unknown.

The receptor's source is a human donor in good health. This sequence joins TRBV29-1 and TRBJ2-3, with 13 bases aligning to TRBD2. As DNA, the CDR3 is TGCAGCGTAACCGGGACTAGCGGGAAAGGTACGCAGTATTTT. Residues: CSVTGTSGKGTQYF.